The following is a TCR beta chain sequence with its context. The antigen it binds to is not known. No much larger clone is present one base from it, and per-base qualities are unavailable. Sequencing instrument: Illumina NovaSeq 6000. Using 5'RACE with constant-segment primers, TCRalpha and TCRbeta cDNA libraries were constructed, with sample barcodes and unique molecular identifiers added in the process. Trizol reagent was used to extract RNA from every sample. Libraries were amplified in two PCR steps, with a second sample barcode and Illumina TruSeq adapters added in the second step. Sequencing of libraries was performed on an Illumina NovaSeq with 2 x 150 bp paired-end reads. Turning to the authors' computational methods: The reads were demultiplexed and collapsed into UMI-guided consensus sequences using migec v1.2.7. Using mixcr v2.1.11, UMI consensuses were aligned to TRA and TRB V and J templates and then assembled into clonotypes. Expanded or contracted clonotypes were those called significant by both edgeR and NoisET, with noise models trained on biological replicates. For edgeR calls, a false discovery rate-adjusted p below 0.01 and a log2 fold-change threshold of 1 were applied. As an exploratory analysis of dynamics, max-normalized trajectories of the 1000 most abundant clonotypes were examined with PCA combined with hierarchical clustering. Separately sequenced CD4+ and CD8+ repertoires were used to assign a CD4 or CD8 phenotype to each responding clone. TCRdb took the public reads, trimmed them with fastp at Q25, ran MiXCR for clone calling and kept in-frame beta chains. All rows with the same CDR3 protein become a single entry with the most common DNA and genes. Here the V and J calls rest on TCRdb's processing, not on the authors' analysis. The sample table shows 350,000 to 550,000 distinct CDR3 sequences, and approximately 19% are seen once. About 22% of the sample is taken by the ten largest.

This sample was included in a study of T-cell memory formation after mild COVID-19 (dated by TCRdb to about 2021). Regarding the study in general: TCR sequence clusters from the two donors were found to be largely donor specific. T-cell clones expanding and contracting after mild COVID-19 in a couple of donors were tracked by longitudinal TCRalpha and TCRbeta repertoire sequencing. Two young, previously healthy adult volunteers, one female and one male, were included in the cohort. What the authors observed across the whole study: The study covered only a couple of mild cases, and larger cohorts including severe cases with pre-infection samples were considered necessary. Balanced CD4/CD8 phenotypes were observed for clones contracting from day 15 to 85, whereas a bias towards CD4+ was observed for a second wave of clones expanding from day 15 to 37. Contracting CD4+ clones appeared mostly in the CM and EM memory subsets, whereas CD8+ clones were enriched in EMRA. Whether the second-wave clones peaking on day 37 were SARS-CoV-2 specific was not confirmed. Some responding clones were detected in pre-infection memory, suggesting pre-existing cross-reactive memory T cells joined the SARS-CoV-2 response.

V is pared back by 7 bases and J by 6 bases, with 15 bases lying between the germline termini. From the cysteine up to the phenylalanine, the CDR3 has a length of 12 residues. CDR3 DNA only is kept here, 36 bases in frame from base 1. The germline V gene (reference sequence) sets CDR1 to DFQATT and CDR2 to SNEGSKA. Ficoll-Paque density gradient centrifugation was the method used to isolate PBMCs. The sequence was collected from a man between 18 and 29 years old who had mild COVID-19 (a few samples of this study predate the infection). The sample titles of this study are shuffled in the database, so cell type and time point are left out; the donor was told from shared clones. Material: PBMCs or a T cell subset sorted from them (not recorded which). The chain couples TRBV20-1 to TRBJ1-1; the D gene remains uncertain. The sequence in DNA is TGCAGTGGGAGACGGGCGGCCCCTGAAGCTTTCTTT. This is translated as CSGRRAAPEAFF.